The 16 T cell receptor beta chains below come from one sample, sequenced in a study of blood T cell repertoires in COVID-19. Here immunoSEQ multiplex PCR was the method, and the copy in TCRdb shows in-frame clones only, minus some. The table lists more than 150,000 clones, 70% to 90% of them singletons, with roughly 4% in the top ten. Source material: peripheral blood. The source of these receptors is a woman between 70 and 85 years old with acute or convalescent COVID-19.

This clone came up a few times. The chain carries TRBV4-3 and TRBJ2-7; 9 bases fit TRBD2. Germline CDR1 reads LGHNA; CDR2 reads YSLEER. V was clipped by 4 bases and J by 1 base; unmatched bases: 8. This CDR3 is 16 amino acids long. CDR3 region: CASSLSPAGGSYEQYF. The CDR3 region has the DNA TGCGCCAGCAGCCTAAGCCCAGCGGGGGGATCCTACGAGCAGTACTTC.

The gene calls are TRBV5-1 and TRBJ2-1; 7 bases are a match to TRBD1. Trimming at V came to 2 bases and at J to 8 bases, leaving 1 base not matched to a gene. Germline CDR1 is SGHRS and CDR2 is YFSETQ. CDR3 length: 12 amino acids. This CDR3 is CASSFDRDEQFF. For the CDR3, the DNA is TGCGCCAGCAGCTTCGACAGGGATGAGCAGTTCTTC.

This chain joins TRBV7-2 and TRBJ2-2; 13 bases map to TRBD2. In germline, CDR1 is SGHTA, CDR2 FQGNSA. CDR3 size: 14 residues. J lost 8 bases, V lost 10 bases, and 7 bases had no gene match. The DNA of the CDR3 is TGTGCCACACGGACTAGCGGGAGATATGGGGAGCTGTTTTTT. It translates to CATRTSGRYGELFF. Combining the CDR3 with reference TRBV7-2 and TRBJ2-2 gives the whole variable domain GAGVSQSPSNKVTEKGKDVELRCDPISGHTALYWYRQSLGQGLEFLIYFQGNSAPDKSGLPSDRFSAERTGGSVSTLTIQRTQQEDSAVYLCATRTSGRYGELFFGEGSRLTVL.

This clone was recorded only once. The CDR3 reads CASSDPGHITYEQYF. CDR3 DNA: TGTGCCAGCAGTGACCCAGGACACATTACCTACGAGCAGTACTTC. The chain has TRBV6-1 and TRBJ2-7; perhaps TRBD1 as D (5 bases). CDR3 length: 15 amino acids. Germline lookup yields CDR1 MNHNS and CDR2 SASEGT. V lost 3 bases and J lost 2, with 14 bases in between.

V gene TRBV7-8 combines with J gene TRBJ2-5; TRBD2 aligns across 10 bases. CDR3 length equals 15 residues. V dropped 5 bases and J dropped 5; count of bases not matched to a gene: 8. Germline CDR1 and CDR2: SGHVS and FQNEAQ. This CDR3 reads CASSLSSGSRETQYF. In DNA form, the CDR3 reads TGTGCCAGCAGCCTTTCTAGCGGGAGTCGCGAGACCCAGTACTTC.

The chain is built from TRBV4-3 and TRBJ1-6; D may be TRBD1 (6 bases). The V gene's germline CDR1 is LGHNA and CDR2 YSLEER. The CDR3 has 15 amino acids. Trimming shortened V by 2 bases and J by 10 bases, and 15 bases separated the two germline ends. The CDR3 region is CASSQNTRGESPLHF. The CDR3 DNA reads TGCGCCAGCAGCCAAAATACCAGGGGAGAATCACCCCTCCACTTT.

The sample holds one count of this clone. This sequence joins TRBV6-1 and TRBJ1-5; 7 bases map to TRBD1. The CDR3 sequence is 18 residues long. Losses at the gene ends were 4 bases for V and 4 bases for J; bases not matched to a gene: 16. The germline gives CDR1 MNHNS, CDR2 SASEGT. In DNA form, the CDR3 reads TGTGCCAGCAGTGTTCGGCAGGGACAGTTTCCCCTTAATCAGCCCCAGCATTTT. Translation: CASSVRQGQFPLNQPQHF.

This clone was seen a handful of times. J is TRBJ1-2 and V is TRBV11-2; D gene ambiguous. Looked up from germline, CDR1 is SGHAT and CDR2 is FQNNGV. Trimming removed 5 bases at V and 2 bases at J, with 9 bases between. This CDR3 contains 13 residues. This chain's CDR3 is CASSPLSNYGYTF. The CDR3 DNA reads as TGTGCCAGCAGCCCACTATCAAACTATGGCTACACCTTC.

V is TRBV11-2 and J is TRBJ2-3; 7 nucleotides match TRBD2. V shed 0 bases, J shed 1 base, and the junction held 4 bases outside the gene matches. Germline V lookup: CDR1 SGHAT, CDR2 FQNNGV. The CDR3 has 16 amino acids. The CDR3 bases are TGTGCCAGCAGCTTAGATTGGGCGGGGGGCACAGATACGCAGTATTTT. Encoded protein: CASSLDWAGGTDTQYF.

The chain combines TRBV6-5 with TRBJ1-1; D not certain. Germline V gene data show CDR1 as MNHEY and CDR2 as SVGAGI. This CDR3 comprises 13 residues. The V and J ends lost 5 bases and 4 bases respectively, with 11 bases between them. The DNA of the CDR3 is TGTGCCAGCAGTACCGAGAGGCTCACTGAAGCTTTCTTT. It is translated as CASSTERLTEAFF.

The chain joins TRBV6-5 to TRBJ2-3; D not certain. With 0 bases removed from V and 4 bases from J, the gap between germline ends came to 8 bases. CDR3 size: 14 residues. The V gene's germline CDR1 is MNHEY and CDR2 SVGAGI. The CDR3 coding sequence is TGTGCCAGCAGTTACTCGATCGCAGCAGATACGCAGTATTTT. It encodes CASSYSIAADTQYF.

In DNA, the CDR3 is TGTGCCAGTAGTGGTGCCATTAGAAACTATGGCTACACCTTC. Residues: CASSGAIRNYGYTF. The chain couples TRBV19 to TRBJ1-2; D unclear. CDR1 LNHDA and CDR2 SQIVND come from the germline V gene (reference sequence). This CDR3 has 14 amino acids. Trimming took 5 bases from V and 2 from J, leaving 12 bases between them.

This clone was seen once. The chain has TRBV7-9 and TRBJ1-4; a possible D gene is TRBD1 (6 bases). In germline, CDR1 is SEHNR, CDR2 FQNEAQ (reference sequence). The length of the CDR3 is 15 residues. The ends were cut back, 2 bases at V and 7 bases at J, with 14 bases in the middle. CDR3 residues: CASSLTGGTGEKLFF. The DNA of the CDR3 is TGTGCCAGCAGCTTAACGGGGGGCACGGGTGAAAAACTGTTTTTT. The full variable domain, with the rest looked up from reference TRBV7-9 and TRBJ1-4, is DTGVSQNPRHKITKRGQNVTFRCDPISEHNRLYWYRQTLGQGPEFLTYFQNEAQLEKSRLLSDRFSAERPKGSFSTLEIQRTEQGDSAMYLCASSLTGGTGEKLFFGSGTQLSVL.

The J gene is TRBJ2-5, the V gene TRBV18; TRBD1 matches at 8 bases. CDR1 and CDR2 from the germline V gene are KGHSH and LQKENI. The CDR3 sequence is 14 residues long. V dropped 8 bases and J dropped 7; count of bases not matched to a gene: 12. The CDR3 is CASGDGQGLTTQYF. CDR3 coding DNA: TGTGCCAGCGGGGACGGACAGGGTTTAACGACCCAGTACTTC. Supplemented by reference TRBV18 and TRBJ2-5, the full variable domain reads NAGVMQNPRHLVRRRGQEARLRCSPMKGHSHVYWYRQLPEEGLKFMVYLQKENIIDESGMPKERFSAEFPKEGPSILRIQQVVRGDSAAYFCASGDGQGLTTQYFGPGTRLLVL.

Here the CDR3 DNA reads TGTGCCAGCAGCCCAGGTGTGGATCGAACAACTAATGAAAAACTGTTTTTT. Translation gives CASSPGVDRTTNEKLFF. The rearrangement links TRBV5-4 to TRBJ1-4; D is undetermined. Trimming shortened V by 4 bases and J by 0 bases, and 16 bases separated the two germline ends. CDR3 length: 17 amino acids. Germline values: CDR1 SGHNT, CDR2 YYREEE (reference sequence).

J is TRBJ1-2 and V is TRBV7-2; D is possibly TRBD1 (5 bases). Per the germline V gene, CDR1 is SGHTA and CDR2 is FQGNSA. The CDR3 covers 14 residues. Trimming removed 5 bases from V and 5 bases from J, with 15 bases in between. The chain's CDR3 is CASSRGGSEYGYTF. The CDR3 DNA is TGTGCCAGCAGCCGGGGGGGGTCGGAGTATGGCTACACCTTC.